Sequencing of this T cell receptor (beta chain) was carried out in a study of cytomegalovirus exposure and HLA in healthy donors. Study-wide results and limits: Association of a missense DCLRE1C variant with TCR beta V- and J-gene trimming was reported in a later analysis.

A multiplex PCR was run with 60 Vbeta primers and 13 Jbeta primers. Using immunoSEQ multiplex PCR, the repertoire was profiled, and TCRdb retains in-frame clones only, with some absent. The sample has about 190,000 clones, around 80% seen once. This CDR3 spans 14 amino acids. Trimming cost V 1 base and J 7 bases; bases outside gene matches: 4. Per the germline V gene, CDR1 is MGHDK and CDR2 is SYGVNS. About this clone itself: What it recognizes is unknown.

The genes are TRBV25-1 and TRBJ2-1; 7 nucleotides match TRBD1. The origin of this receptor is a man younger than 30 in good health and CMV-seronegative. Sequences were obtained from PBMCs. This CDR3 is CASSESQGRNEQFF. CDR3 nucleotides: TGTGCCAGCAGTGAATCACAGGGGCGGAATGAGCAGTTCTTC.